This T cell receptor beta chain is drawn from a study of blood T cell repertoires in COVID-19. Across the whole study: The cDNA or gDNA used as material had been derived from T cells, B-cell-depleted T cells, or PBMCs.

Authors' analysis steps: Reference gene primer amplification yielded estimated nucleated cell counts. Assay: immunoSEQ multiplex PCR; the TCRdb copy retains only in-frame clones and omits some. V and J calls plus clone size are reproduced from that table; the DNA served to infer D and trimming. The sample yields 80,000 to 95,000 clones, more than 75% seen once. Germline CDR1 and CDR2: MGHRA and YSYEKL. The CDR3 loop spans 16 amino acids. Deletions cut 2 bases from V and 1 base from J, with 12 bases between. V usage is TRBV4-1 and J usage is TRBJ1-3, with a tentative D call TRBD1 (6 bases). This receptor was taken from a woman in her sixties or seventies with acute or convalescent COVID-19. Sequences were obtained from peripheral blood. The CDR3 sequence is CASSQPTGTSGNTIYF. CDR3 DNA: TGCGCCAGCAGCCAACCGACAGGTACATCTGGAAACACCATATATTTT.